Listed below are T cell receptor beta chains from one sample, sequenced in a study of T-cell memory formation after mild COVID-19. Each CDR3 protein gets one entry after TCRdb re-called the 5' RACE reads with MiXCR. Among approximately 82,000 distinct CDR3 sequences listed, more than 10% were seen once. The specimen sequenced was PBMCs or a T cell subset sorted from them (not recorded which). The receptors stem from a man younger than 35 who had mild COVID-19 (a few samples of this study predate the infection). Cell type and time point are not known. The CDR3 runs from the conserved cysteine through the conserved F or W. A D gene is named only where the DNA matches it firmly. The size entry is marked missing in some rows and otherwise reads once, few, many or a size class.

.,.,TRBJ2-3,TRBV5-6,TGTGCCAGCAGCTCCGAGGTTGCTGGTGAGCCCAGCACAGATACGCAGTATTTT,CASSSEVAGEPSTDTQYF
.,TRBD1,TRBJ2-1,TRBV2,TGTGCCAGCAAACAGGGGGTAAATGAGCAGTTCTTC,CASKQGVNEQFF
.,.,TRBJ2-2,TRBV5-1,TGCGCCAGCACCACGAACACCGGGGAGCTGTTTTTT,CASTTNTGELFF
.,.,TRBJ2-3,TRBV13,TGTGCCAGCAGCTTCCCCCTCCTCAGCACAGATACGCAGTATTTT,CASSFPLLSTDTQYF
many,TRBD2,TRBJ2-1,TRBV7-9,TGTGCCAGCAGCCCCTGGACTAGCGGGCACAATGAGCAGTTCTTC,CASSPWTSGHNEQFF
.,TRBD1,TRBJ2-3,TRBV11-2,TGTGCCAGCAGCTTAGGACAGGGGGCTGGCACAGATACGCAGTATTTT,CASSLGQGAGTDTQYF
.,.,TRBJ2-7,TRBV4-1,TGCGCCAGCAGCCAGGGCACGGAACTCCTCGGCGAGCAGTACTTC,CASSQGTELLGEQYF
.,.,TRBJ2-3,TRBV5-4,TGTGCCAGCAGCTTGGATGGGGAGTGGACGCAGTATTTT,CASSLDGEWTQYF
many,.,TRBJ1-5,TRBV5-8,TGTGCCAGCAGCTTGGGTACTGGGCTGTGGAATCAGCCCCAGCATTTT,CASSLGTGLWNQPQHF
many,TRBD2,TRBJ2-7,TRBV29-1,TGCAGCGTTTCACCGGGACTAGCGGAATACGAGCAGTACTTC,CSVSPGLAEYEQYF
.,TRBD1,TRBJ2-3,TRBV7-3,TGTGCCAGCAGCTCCACAGGGGGCTCGGGAGATACGCAGTATTTT,CASSSTGGSGDTQYF
.,.,TRBJ2-3,TRBV27,TGTGCCAGCAGTTTTTTCGGAGATACGCAGTATTTT,CASSFFGDTQYF
few,TRBD2,TRBJ2-3,TRBV7-9,TGTGCCAGCAGCCCGGGGGGAGATACGCAGTATTTT,CASSPGGDTQYF
few,.,TRBJ2-7,TRBV12-3/TRBV12-4,TGTGCCAGCAGCCGCCCGGCAGCGCCCTACGAGCAGTACTTC,CASSRPAAPYEQYF
.,.,TRBJ2-3,TRBV7-2,TGTGCCAGCAGCCCCCCTGAGGGGGGCACAGATACGCAGTATTTT,CASSPPEGGTDTQYF
.,.,TRBJ1-1,TRBV19,TGTGCCAGTACCGCCGGGGGAGGGAGTGAAGCTTTCTTT,CASTAGGGSEAFF
.,.,TRBJ1-2,TRBV7-9,TGTGCCAGCAGCTTAGCAGGGGTGTCTAACTATGGCTACACCTTC,CASSLAGVSNYGYTF
.,.,TRBJ1-1,TRBV5-4,TGTGCCAGCCAAGGGTCAGGGAACACTGAAGCTTTCTTT,CASQGSGNTEAFF
.,TRBD2,TRBJ2-1,TRBV20-1,TGCAGTGCTAGTCTGGCTAGCGGGGGGGCCGCTGAGCAGTTCTTC,CSASLASGGAAEQFF
.,TRBD2,TRBJ2-5,TRBV20-1,TGCAGTGCTCCCCTCTCCCGTATAGCGGGGACCCAGTACTTC,CSAPLSRIAGTQYF
.,TRBD1,TRBJ2-1,TRBV5-5,TGTGCCAGCAGCCCGCCTACGGGACAGGCGTACAATGAGCAGTTCTTC,CASSPPTGQAYNEQFF
.,TRBD1,TRBJ1-1,TRBV6-5,TGTGCCAGCGACAGGGGGAACACTGAAGCTTTCTTT,CASDRGNTEAFF
.,.,TRBJ2-3,TRBV7-3,TGTGCCAGCAGCCCAGGGGGGGGCGGGGCAGATACGCAGTATTTT,CASSPGGGGADTQYF
.,TRBD1,TRBJ1-2,TRBV9,TGTGCCAGCAGCCTACGACAGGGCCCCTGGGGCTACACCTTC,CASSLRQGPWGYTF
.,.,TRBJ2-3,TRBV11-2,TGTGCCAGCAGCTCCGTCTCGCGGGCGGGGCGCACAGATACGCAGTATTTT,CASSSVSRAGRTDTQYF
.,.,TRBJ2-5,TRBV5-1,TGCGCCAGCAGCGAGAGAAGCGGGCAAGAGACCCAGTACTTC,CASSERSGQETQYF
few,.,TRBJ1-2,TRBV7-2,TGTGCCAGCAGCCGAGGACCTCCAGGGCCGGATGGCTACACCTTC,CASSRGPPGPDGYTF
.,TRBD1,TRBJ1-2,TRBV2,TGTGCCAGCAGTGAATTTAATGAGCAGGGGGCGTTTGGCTACACCTTC,CASSEFNEQGAFGYTF
.,.,TRBJ1-1,TRBV20-1,TGCAGTGCGACAGGGAACACTGAAGCTTTCTTT,CSATGNTEAFF
.,.,TRBJ2-3,TRBV12-3/TRBV12-4,TGTGCCAGCAGCCTGCAGGGAGGTGGCACAGATACGCAGTATTTT,CASSLQGGGTDTQYF
.,.,TRBJ2-4,TRBV6-2/TRBV6-3,TGTGCCAGCACCCAGAACAGGAACATTCAGTACTTC,CASTQNRNIQYF
few,.,TRBJ1-1,TRBV9,TGTGCCAGCAGCGGCCTGGGGGGGACTGAAGCTTTCTTT,CASSGLGGTEAFF
.,.,TRBJ1-2,TRBV20-1,TGCAGTGCTAGAGACCAGGACAGCTCGAACTATGGCTACACCTTC,CSARDQDSSNYGYTF
.,.,TRBJ2-1,TRBV5-4,TGTGCCAGCAGCTTGGGGGCCGGAAATGAGCAGTTCTTC,CASSLGAGNEQFF
few,.,TRBJ2-3,TRBV4-2,TGTGCCAGCAGCCAAGAGGTCCGAGCGGGCGGCACAGATACGCAGTATTTT,CASSQEVRAGGTDTQYF
few,TRBD1,TRBJ2-5,TRBV30,TGTGCCTGGAGTAAAGGACAGGGGCAAGAGACCCAGTACTTC,CAWSKGQGQETQYF
.,.,TRBJ1-1,TRBV6-5,TGTGCCAGCAGTGGAACACAGAACACTGAAGCTTTCTTT,CASSGTQNTEAFF
many,.,TRBJ2-7,TRBV20-1,TGCAGTGCTAGTCGCTTGATGGGAGACTACGAGCAGTACTTC,CSASRLMGDYEQYF
few,.,TRBJ2-3,TRBV6-5,TGTGCCAGCAGTTACTCGAATTTTAATACGCAGTATTTT,CASSYSNFNTQYF
few,.,TRBJ2-5,TRBV7-2,TGTGCCAGCAGGACGGGGCCCAACCCGGAGACCCAGTACTTC,CASRTGPNPETQYF
.,.,TRBJ2-2,TRBV6-5,TGTGCCAGCAGTTACGGGACCTTCACCGGGGAGCTGTTTTTT,CASSYGTFTGELFF
few,TRBD1,TRBJ1-1,TRBV5-1,TGCGCCAGCACCAGGACAGGGAGGACTGAAGCTTTCTTT,CASTRTGRTEAFF
many,.,TRBJ2-5,TRBV28,TGTGCCAGCAGTTTGGGGCGGAGGGTCTCCCAAGAGACCCAGTACTTC,CASSLGRRVSQETQYF
many,.,TRBJ2-2,TRBV6-2/TRBV6-3,TGTGCCAGCAGTTACCTCCCGTCGACAGGGAACACCGGGGAGCTGTTTTTT,CASSYLPSTGNTGELFF
.,TRBD2,TRBJ2-1,TRBV6-2/TRBV6-3,TGTGCCAGCAGCATCGGGGGGGCCCTACAATGGGAGCAGTTCTTC,CASSIGGALQWEQFF
few,.,TRBJ2-2,TRBV13,TGTGCCAGCAGCTTCGCTAGCACCGGGGAGCTGTTTTTT,CASSFASTGELFF
few,TRBD2,TRBJ2-2,TRBV6-6,TGTGCCAGCAGTTACTCTCTAGCGGGGGGTTACACCGGGGAGCTGTTTTTT,CASSYSLAGGYTGELFF
few,TRBD2,TRBJ2-3,TRBV11-3,TGTGCCAGCAGCTTACAAAGCGGGCGGGGGGCCGATGATACGCAGTATTTT,CASSLQSGRGADDTQYF
many,.,TRBJ2-7,TRBV12-3/TRBV12-4,TGTGCCAGCAGTTTAAGGGGCATCTACGAGCAGTACTTC,CASSLRGIYEQYF
few,TRBD1,TRBJ2-5,TRBV25-1,TGTGCCAACCCGGGCAGGGGGCAAGAGACCCAGTACTTC,CANPGRGQETQYF
.,.,TRBJ1-1,TRBV20-1,TGCAGTGCTCCGACCGCTCCGAATAAAGTGAACACTGAAGCTTTCTTT,CSAPTAPNKVNTEAFF
few,.,TRBJ1-2,TRBV18,TGTGCCAGCTCACCAACAATGGGGTACTATGGCTACACCTTC,CASSPTMGYYGYTF
few,.,TRBJ1-1,TRBV20-1,TGCAGTGCTAGGGGTCGGGAGGGGAACACTGAAGCTTTCTTT,CSARGREGNTEAFF
once,TRBD1,TRBJ1-1,TRBV4-1,TGCGCCAGCAACTCTCCTCGGACAGGGGGCTACACTGAAGCTTTCTTT,CASNSPRTGGYTEAFF
.,.,TRBJ1-1,TRBV3-1,TGTGCCACGAATGGGGAAAACACTGAAGCTTTCTTT,CATNGENTEAFF
.,.,TRBJ2-7,TRBV7-7,TGTGCCAGCAGTCCAGGAAGTGCGGGGCCGTTCTACGAGCAGTACTTC,CASSPGSAGPFYEQYF
.,TRBD1,TRBJ2-6,TRBV18,TGTGCCAGCCGCGGACAGGGTCTCTCGAGGGCCAACGTCCTGACTTTC,CASRGQGLSRANVLTF
few,.,TRBJ2-7,TRBV6-2/TRBV6-3,TGTGCCAGCAGTTTAAACCCGGGAAGGCCCATTTACGAGCAGTACTTC,CASSLNPGRPIYEQYF